Below are 16 T cell receptor beta chains sequenced from a single sample in a study of blood T cells in healthy people across ages. It was with a sample-barcoded 5' primer and a J-beta primer mix that a second PCR of roughly 7 to 12 cycles was run. TCRdb analysed the 5' RACE reads with MiXCR anew, one entry per CDR3 protein. This table has around 870,000 distinct CDR3 sequences, 29% appearing once. Source material: blood. The receptor source for this set is a woman of 80 years or more in good health.

The gene calls are TRBV10-3 and TRBJ1-6; D is uncertain. With 8 bases removed from V and 6 bases from J, the gap between germline ends came to 11 bases. CDR1 and CDR2 (germline): ENHRY, SYGVKD. CDR3 size: 13 residues. CDR3 loop: CAIRTGINSPLHF. CDR3 bases: TGTGCCATCCGGACGGGGATTAATTCACCCCTCCACTTT.

This clonotype appeared many times. CDR3 nucleotides: TGCAGTGCCACAGGAAACCCCCACTTAGGCTACACCTTC. Amino acids: CSATGNPHLGYTF. V gene TRBV20-1 combines with J gene TRBJ1-2, with D perhaps matching TRBD1 (5 bases). This CDR3 comprises 13 residues. Per germline, CDR1 DFQATT and CDR2 SNEGSKA (reference sequence). Trimming took 6 bases from V and 8 from J, leaving 19 bases between them.

The genes are TRBV15 and TRBJ1-6; D gene unclear. CDR3 length: 16 amino acids. V was pared by 3 bases and J by 0 bases, with 9 bases between. Germline CDR1 LNHNV, CDR2 YYDKDF (reference sequence). DNA of the CDR3: TGTGCCACCAGCAGGGACGCCCGCTCCTATAATTCACCCCTCCACTTT. Its translation is CATSRDARSYNSPLHF.

The V call is TRBV4-3, the J call TRBJ2-5, with D possibly TRBD2 on 7 matching bases. V was shortened by 0 bases and J by 0 bases, with 20 bases between the two germline ends. The CDR3 extends over 19 amino acids. Germline V gene sequence: CDR1 LGHNA, CDR2 YSLEER. CDR3 loop: CASSQDFPGGRGYQETQYF. The CDR3, as DNA: TGCGCCAGCAGCCAAGATTTTCCCGGGGGGCGGGGGTACCAAGAGACCCAGTACTTC.

The table lists this clonotype with many counts. V and J are TRBV5-4 and TRBJ2-5, with a tentative D call TRBD2 (6 bases). The CDR3 runs 14 residues. V lost 3 bases, J lost 5 bases, and 14 bases lay in between. Germline assignment: CDR1 SGHNT and CDR2 YYREEE (reference sequence). CDR3 in amino acids: CASSSPGGEETQYF. The DNA for the CDR3 is TGTGCCAGCAGCTCCCCAGGCGGGGAGGAGACCCAGTACTTC.

V gene TRBV12-3 or TRBV12-4 combines with J gene TRBJ2-2; TRBD2 aligns across 11 bases. The V gene end was trimmed by 3 bases and the J gene end by 7 bases; junction bases not matched to a gene: 4. This CDR3 is built from 15 residues. As DNA, the CDR3 is TGTGCCAGCAGTTTTAGCGGGAGGGCCGGCGGGGAGCTGTTTTTT. It codes for CASSFSGRAGGELFF.

V gene TRBV6-5 combines with J gene TRBJ2-1; D possibly corresponds to TRBD2 (6 bases). Trimming took 5 bases from V and 5 from J, leaving 19 bases between them. CDR3 length equals 16 residues. In germline, CDR1 is MNHEY, CDR2 SVGAGI. The CDR3 DNA reads as TGTGCCAGCAGTCCCCCGGGTGGTAGCGGACACAATGAGCAGTTCTTC. This codes for CASSPPGGSGHNEQFF.

On this clonotype: With a much larger clone just one base away, this may be a read error. This sequence joins TRBV10-2 and TRBJ2-5; D perhaps matches TRBD2 (7 bases). Germline-derived CDR1 and CDR2 are WSHSY and SAAADI. With 7 bases removed from V and 13 bases from J, the gap between germline ends came to 25 bases. The CDR3 has 14 residues. The CDR3 reads CASTGEGVPYERYF. The DNA for the CDR3 is TGCGCCAGCACGGGGGAGGGGGTCCCCTACGAGCGGTACTTC.

A word on this clonotype: This clone may be a read error of a much larger clone one base away. J is TRBJ2-5 and V is TRBV12-3 or TRBV12-4; D not resolved. V dropped 1 base and J dropped 11 bases, with 17 bases sitting between them. This CDR3 spans 14 amino acids. The CDR3 here is CASSLVGATDEQYF. In nucleotides, the CDR3 is TGTGCCAGCAGTTTAGTAGGAGCCACCGATGAGCAGTACTTC.

At least ten counts were recorded for this clonotype. The CDR3 spells CASSGRSGLSFYEQYF. The DNA of the CDR3 is TGTGCCAGCAGCGGCCGTTCCGGTCTCAGTTTTTACGAGCAGTACTTC. This rearrangement joins TRBV6-5 to TRBJ2-7; D uncertain. Trimming removed 6 bases at V and 4 bases at J, with 22 bases between. The CDR3 is 16 residues long. CDR1 is MNHEY, CDR2 SVGAGI, per germline.

The J gene is TRBJ1-6, the V gene TRBV5-6, with D perhaps matching TRBD1 (5 bases). With 2 bases removed from V and 6 bases from J, the gap between germline ends came to 9 bases. Germline V gene data show CDR1 as SGHDT and CDR2 as YYEEEE. The CDR3 is 14 residues long. CDR3 nucleotides: TGTGCCAGCAGCTTCTCAGGGAGTAATTCACCCCTCCACTTT. This encodes CASSFSGSNSPLHF.

This clonotype was observed many times. V gene TRBV5-5 combines with J gene TRBJ1-2; weak D call: TRBD1 (5 bases). Germline V gives CDR1 SGHKS, CDR2 YYEKEE (reference sequence). The CDR3 has 13 amino acids. V was trimmed by 3 bases and J by 8 bases, leaving 14 bases between them. The CDR3 DNA sequence: TGTGCCAGCAGCTCCGGGACCTCGGTGGGCTACACCTTC. Residues: CASSSGTSVGYTF.

Ten or more counts support this clonotype. A much larger clone lies a single base off, so this may be a read error. The chain employs TRBV11-2 and TRBJ2-5, with D perhaps matching TRBD1 (5 bases). Per the germline V gene, CDR1 is SGHAT and CDR2 is FQNNGV. The CDR3 loop spans 12 amino acids. V was trimmed by 5 bases and J by 11 bases, leaving 15 bases between them. The CDR3 reads CASSRQRNEQYF. The CDR3 DNA follows: TGTGCCAGCAGCCGACAGCGTAATGAGCAGTACTTC.

This clonotype has a count of ten or more. The chain uses TRBV20-1 and TRBJ2-5; 7 bases agree with TRBD1. The V and J ends lost 6 bases and 0 bases, in that order; junction bases with no gene match: 4. This CDR3 region has 13 residues. From germline, CDR1 is DFQATT and CDR2 SNEGSKA (reference sequence). DNA for the CDR3: TGCAGTGCATCCGGGACAGACCAAGAGACCCAGTACTTC. Its translation is CSASGTDQETQYF.

This clonotype has a count of ten or more. The chain combines TRBV6-2 or TRBV6-3 with TRBJ2-1; the match to TRBD2 covers 7 bases. The V gene end was trimmed by 7 bases and the J gene end by 1 base; junction bases not matched to a gene: 4. The CDR3 loop spans 14 amino acids. Germline assignment: CDR1 MNHEY and CDR2 SVGEGT. The chain's CDR3 is CASTYGGSYNEQFF. The CDR3 bases are TGTGCCAGCACCTACGGGGGGTCCTACAATGAGCAGTTCTTC.

This clonotype was seen at least ten times. The chain combines TRBV20-1 with TRBJ1-2; TRBD1 matches 8 bases. Germline CDR1 is DFQATT and CDR2 is SNEGSKA (reference sequence). The CDR3 is made up of 13 amino acids. Trimming removed 6 bases from V and 4 bases from J; junction bases left unmatched: 7. CDR3 sequence: CSAPPGQAYGYTF. CDR3 DNA: TGCAGTGCCCCTCCGGGACAGGCCTATGGCTACACCTTC.